A single sample gave rise to the 26 T cell receptor beta chains below, sequenced in a study of molecular identifiers for immune sequencing clone quantification (dated 2018 in TCRdb). Library generation was performed with PCR. Sequencing was performed on a NextSeq 500. TCRdb trimmed public reads at Q25 via fastp, called clones via MiXCR and kept in-frame beta chains. One record per CDR3 amino acid sequence lists the most common genes and DNA. Present in this sample are about 510,000 distinct CDR3 sequences, around 23% of which were seen just once. 0.7% to 0.9% of the sample lies in the top ten. The sample comprised naive CD8+ T cells from blood, with Jurkat cell RNA spiked in. Taken with the paper, the label for cell subset or site translates to: FACS-sorted CD8+CD4-CCR7+CD45RA+ naive T cells. The receptors originated from a human donor in good health. Some libraries in this study had Jurkat cell RNA spiked in.

This clonotype was seen at least ten times. The chain uses TRBV6-2 or TRBV6-3 and TRBJ1-5; 7 nucleotides line up with TRBD1. V was pared by 5 bases and J by 4 bases, with 11 bases of the junction left unmatched. Germline CDR1 reads MNHEY; CDR2 reads SVGEGT. CDR3 length: 16 residues. The CDR3 here is CASSPPNDRENQPQHF. CDR3 bases: TGTGCCAGCAGTCCACCGAACGACAGGGAAAATCAGCCCCAGCATTTT.

The rearrangement uses TRBV19 and TRBJ2-1; 10 bases line up with TRBD2. Germline V gene lookup returns CDR1 LNHDA and CDR2 SQIVND (reference sequence). This CDR3 region has 14 residues. Trimming removed 5 bases from V and 7 bases from J; junction bases left unmatched: 5. CDR3 DNA sequence: TGTGCCAGTAGTCTGACTAGCGGGTTGAATGAGCAGTTCTTC. Protein product: CASSLTSGLNEQFF.

This clonotype was recorded many times. J is TRBJ1-5 and V is TRBV20-1; D perhaps matches TRBD1 (5 bases). Trimming removed 2 bases from V and 2 bases from J, with 19 bases in between. The CDR3 has 17 residues. CDR1 and CDR2 from the germline V gene are DFQATT and SNEGSKA (reference sequence). The CDR3 nucleotides read TGCAGTGCTAGAACGGGACCTAAATTAGGGGGCAATCAGCCCCAGCATTTT. It yields the protein CSARTGPKLGGNQPQHF.

This chain connects TRBV14 to TRBJ2-7; perhaps TRBD1 as D (5 bases). CDR1 is SGHDN and CDR2 is FVKESK in the germline V gene. V was trimmed by 6 bases and J by 3 bases, leaving 12 bases between them. This CDR3 is built from 13 residues. CDR3 DNA: TGTGCCAGCAGAGAAGGGGTCAACTACGAGCAGTACTTC. Translated: CASREGVNYEQYF.

The sample holds many counts of this clonotype. The chain employs TRBV5-4 and TRBJ2-3, with a weak D call TRBD2 (6 bases). Per germline, CDR1 SGHNT and CDR2 YYREEE (reference sequence). The CDR3 totals 14 residues. Trimming removed 4 bases from V and 5 bases from J, with 14 bases in between. CDR3 residues: CASSRWISGDTQYF. CDR3 nucleotides: TGTGCCAGCAGCCGATGGATTAGCGGAGATACGCAGTATTTT.

The chain joins TRBV14 to TRBJ2-7; 7 nucleotides line up with TRBD1. Germline CDR1 reads SGHDN; CDR2 reads FVKESK. This CDR3 comprises 15 residues. Losses at the gene ends were 4 bases for V and 7 bases for J; bases not matched to a gene: 13. The CDR3 reads CASSPVRGTVGEQYF. CDR3 sequence (DNA): TGTGCCAGCAGCCCAGTTCGAGGGACAGTGGGAGAGCAGTACTTC.

This clonotype was picked up a small number of times. The chain carries TRBV5-1 and TRBJ2-1, with D maybe TRBD2 (6 bases). The CDR3 totals 15 residues. The V end was cut by 0 bases, the J end by 2 bases, with 9 bases between. The germline V gene has CDR1 SGHRS and CDR2 YFSETQ. CDR3: CASSLAPGAYNEQFF. For the CDR3, the DNA is TGCGCCAGCAGCTTGGCCCCGGGGGCCTACAATGAGCAGTTCTTC.

The V call is TRBV5-3, the J call TRBJ2-7; 7 nucleotides align to TRBD2. TRBV5-3 is reported as an ORF; its role is uncertain. The CDR3 totals 14 residues. The CDR3 nucleotides read TGTCCCCGCAGCTGGGGGGGTAGGGGTGGCGAGCAGTACTTC. Translated, it gives CPRSWGGRGGEQYF.

V gene TRBV29-1 combines with J gene TRBJ2-3; TRBD2 matches 11 bases. Germline CDR1 reads SQVTM; CDR2 reads ANQGSEA. V lost 5 bases and J lost 0; bases outside the gene matches: 10. The CDR3 is 17 residues long. The CDR3, as DNA: TGCAGCGTTCATGGGACTAGCGGAACGTATAGCACAGATACGCAGTATTTT. Amino acids: CSVHGTSGTYSTDTQYF.

This clonotype occurred a few times. The J gene is TRBJ2-3, the V gene TRBV27; 10 bases match TRBD1. From germline, CDR1 is MNHEY and CDR2 SMNVEV (reference sequence). The CDR3 is made up of 16 amino acids. V was clipped by 4 bases and J by 6 bases; unmatched bases: 10. CDR3 nucleotides: TGTGCCAGCAGTTCCTTGACAGGGGGCTTTGGGGATACGCAGTATTTT. Residues: CASSSLTGGFGDTQYF.

In its sample, this clonotype was seen a few times. The rearrangement links TRBV7-9 to TRBJ2-7, with a possible D match to TRBD2 (6 bases). The CDR3 has 14 amino acids. The V end lost 3 bases, the J end lost 4 bases, and 13 bases lay between the germline ends. Germline values: CDR1 SEHNR, CDR2 FQNEAQ (reference sequence). The CDR3, as DNA: TGTGCCAGCAGCTTTCACGGGAGTAGGTACGAGCAGTACTTC. Its protein is CASSFHGSRYEQYF.

The CDR3 sequence: CASSPDTRNTIYF. CDR3 bases: TGTGCCAGCAGTCCGGACACCAGAAACACCATATATTTT. V and J are TRBV27 and TRBJ1-3, with a tentative D call TRBD1 (5 bases). The CDR3 extends over 13 amino acids. Trimming shortened V by 5 bases and J by 5 bases, and 10 bases separated the two germline ends. Per the germline V gene, CDR1 is MNHEY and CDR2 is SMNVEV (reference sequence).

The chain combines TRBV27 with TRBJ2-7, with D maybe TRBD1 (7 bases). CDR1 is MNHEY, CDR2 SMNVEV, per germline (reference sequence). V lost 4 bases and J 2 bases, leaving 27 bases between the germline ends. This CDR3 contains 19 residues. In nucleotides, the CDR3 is TGTGCCAGCAGTTCGCGATGGCTTGGACAGGTCACGGGAGCCTACGAGCAGTACTTC. Translated, it gives CASSSRWLGQVTGAYEQYF.

This clonotype was seen at least ten times. The V and J genes are TRBV7-9 and TRBJ2-3; TRBD2 might be the D (5 bases). The germline gives CDR1 SEHNR, CDR2 FQNEAQ (reference sequence). CDR3 size: 13 residues. Trimming shortened V by 5 bases and J by 4 bases, and 10 bases separated the two germline ends. CDR3 DNA sequence: TGTGCCAGCAGCGGGAGTAAATCAGATACGCAGTATTTT. It yields the protein CASSGSKSDTQYF. Looking up the rest from reference TRBV7-9 and TRBJ2-3 gives the full variable domain: DTGVSQNPRHKITKRGQNVTFRCDPISEHNRLYWYRQTLGQGPEFLTYFQNEAQLEKSRLLSDRFSAERPKGSFSTLEIQRTEQGDSAMYLCASSGSKSDTQYFGPGTRLTVL.

Written as DNA, the CDR3 is TGTGCCAGCAGTTTAGGAGCTCGAGGGGACGAGCAGTACTTC. It translates to CASSLGARGDEQYF. V gene TRBV27 combines with J gene TRBJ2-7, with D perhaps matching TRBD1 or TRBD2 (5 bases each). Germline V lookup: CDR1 MNHEY, CDR2 SMNVEV (reference sequence). Trimming left V 2 bases short and J 5 bases short, with 13 bases between. CDR3 length: 14 residues.

This clonotype was recorded at least ten times. DNA of the CDR3: TGTGCCAGCAGCGCCTCTGGGGCCAACGTCCTGACTTTC. It encodes CASSASGANVLTF. The J gene is TRBJ2-6, the V gene TRBV28, with D unresolved. The CDR3 sequence is 13 residues long. Trimming took off 6 bases at V and 0 bases at J, with 3 bases between the two ends. Germline CDR1 MDHEN, CDR2 SYDVKM.

As for this clonotype: One junction end does not reproduce the germline sequence, and a read error may be involved. This chain links TRBV20-1 with TRBJ2-1, with 7 bases lining up with TRBD2. The CDR3 loop spans 16 amino acids. The V gene's germline CDR1 is DFQATT and CDR2 SNEGSKA (reference sequence). The CDR3 coding sequence is TGCGGTGCTAGACAAACGACTAGCAGTAACTACAATGAGCAGTTCTTC. Encoded protein: CGARQTTSSNYNEQFF.

This clonotype came up a few times. This sequence joins TRBV20-1 and TRBJ2-5, with D perhaps TRBD1 (5 bases). The V gene lost 0 bases and the J gene lost 0 bases, with 11 bases spanning the gap. The germline V gene encodes CDR1 DFQATT and CDR2 SNEGSKA (reference sequence). CDR3 size: 15 residues. CDR3 in amino acids: CSARDLTEYQETQYF. The CDR3 coding sequence is TGCAGTGCTAGAGACCTGACAGAGTACCAAGAGACCCAGTACTTC.

This chain's CDR3 is CSASEGLAGGVYEQYF. DNA of the CDR3: TGCAGTGCTAGTGAGGGACTAGCGGGAGGGGTCTACGAGCAGTACTTC. The rearrangement uses TRBV20-1 and TRBJ2-7; 16 nucleotides align to TRBD2. V shed 3 bases, J shed 3 bases, and the junction held 5 bases outside the gene matches. In germline, CDR1 is DFQATT, CDR2 SNEGSKA (reference sequence). This CDR3 is built from 16 residues.

The chain recombines TRBV28 with TRBJ1-5; no clear D gene. Germline lookup yields CDR1 MDHEN and CDR2 SYDVKM. V was pared by 3 bases and J by 3 bases, with 9 bases between. The CDR3 has 14 amino acids. The CDR3 DNA follows: TGTGCCAGCAGTTTTGACAAGATCAATCAGCCCCAGCATTTT. Its translation is CASSFDKINQPQHF.

This chain connects TRBV29-1 to TRBJ2-7; D uncertain. Germline V gives CDR1 SQVTM, CDR2 ANQGSEA. The CDR3 totals 11 residues. Trimming removed 7 bases at V and 0 bases at J, with 7 bases between. The CDR3 nucleotides read TGCAGCGCGACCGACTCCTACGAGCAGTACTTC. This codes for CSATDSYEQYF.

This chain connects TRBV19 to TRBJ2-6; no firm D call. This CDR3 is 16 amino acids long. CDR1 LNHDA and CDR2 SQIVND come from the germline V gene (reference sequence). V gave up 3 bases and J gave up 2 bases, with 11 bases separating them. This CDR3 is CASSILSLTGANVLTF. CDR3 sequence (DNA): TGTGCCAGTAGTATTCTTAGCCTAACTGGGGCCAACGTCCTGACTTTC.

Note on this clonotype: At one end the junction does not follow the germline gene, possibly because of a read error. The chain is built from TRBV2 and TRBJ2-7; D is ambiguous. The CDR3 contains 13 residues. Germline V gene lookup returns CDR1 SNHLY and CDR2 FYNNEI. CDR3 in amino acids: CGSSDMAVYEQYF. In DNA form, the CDR3 reads TGTGGCAGCAGTGATATGGCAGTTTACGAGCAGTACTTC.

This clonotype was seen at least ten times. At one of its ends the junction is not consistent with the germline gene, which may arise from a read error. The rearrangement joins TRBV7-8 to TRBJ2-5; D not certain. The CDR3 has 13 residues. Germline V lookup: CDR1 SGHVS, CDR2 FQNEAQ. CDR3 region: CASSLAYQETQYF. CDR3 DNA: TGCGCCAGCAGCCTGGCGTACCAAGAGACCCAGTACTTC. The full variable domain, completed using reference TRBV7-8 and TRBJ2-5, is GAGVSQSPRYKVAKRGQDVALRCDPISGHVSLFWYQQALGQGPEFLTYFQNEAQLDKSGLPSDRFFAERPEGSVSTLKIQRTQQEDSAVYLCASSLAYQETQYFGPGTRLLVL.

This sequence joins TRBV7-9 and TRBJ2-3, with TRBD1 matching over 8 bases. V trimming: 5 bases; J trimming: 2 bases; junction bases outside the gene matches: 3. Germline V CDR1 and CDR2: SEHNR, FQNEAQ (reference sequence). The CDR3 sequence is 14 residues long. The DNA for the CDR3 is TGTGCCAGCAGCGAGGGACAGGCCACAGATACGCAGTATTTT. As protein: CASSEGQATDTQYF.

This clonotype occurred many times. This chain connects TRBV29-1 to TRBJ1-3; D is unresolved. Germline-derived CDR1 and CDR2 are SQVTM and ANQGSEA. The CDR3 consists of 14 residues. V lost 4 bases and J lost 0, with 10 bases in between. The CDR3 sequence: CSVVPLSSGNTIYF. The CDR3, as DNA: TGCAGCGTTGTCCCGCTCAGCTCTGGAAACACCATATATTTT.